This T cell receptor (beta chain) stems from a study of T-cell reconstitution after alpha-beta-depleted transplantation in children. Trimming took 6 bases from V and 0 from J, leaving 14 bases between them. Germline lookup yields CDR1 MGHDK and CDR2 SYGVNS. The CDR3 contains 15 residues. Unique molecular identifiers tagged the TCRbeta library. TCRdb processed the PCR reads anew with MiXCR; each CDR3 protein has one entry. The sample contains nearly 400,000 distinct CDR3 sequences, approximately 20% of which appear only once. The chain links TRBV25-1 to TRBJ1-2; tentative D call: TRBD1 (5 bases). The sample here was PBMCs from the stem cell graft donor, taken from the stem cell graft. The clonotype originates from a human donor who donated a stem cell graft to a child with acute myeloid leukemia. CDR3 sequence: CASRKSDSPNYGYTF. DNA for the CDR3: TGTGCCAGCAGAAAGAGTGACAGTCCTAACTATGGCTACACCTTC.